This T cell receptor beta chain comes out of a study of graft-versus-host responses after intestinal transplantation. On the study more broadly: Every transplant recipient was induced with anti-thymocyte globulin, then maintained on tacrolimus and steroids for 2 to 4 years.

V was shortened by 0 bases and J by 6 bases, with 8 bases between the two germline ends. The V gene's germline CDR1 is MNHEY and CDR2 SVGAGI. CDR3 length: 14 amino acids. Only in-frame clones appear in the TCRdb table, and some are missing; sequencing was by immunoSEQ multiplex PCR. The repertoire consists of over 70,000 clones, with around 91% occurring once and the leading ten covering roughly 3.9%. Study-level results: Declines in HvG clones occurring early post-transplant were associated with peak circulating GvH clone levels. Graft-donor T cell macrochimerism coincided with high graft-versus-host to host-versus-graft clonal ratios in allografts. Recipient-marrow GvH clones were detected, some having first appeared in ileum or blood.

For this clone: The antigen is not known.

This sequence was found in a human donor who was the organ donor for an intestinal transplant. V gene TRBV6-5 combines with J gene TRBJ2-2; weak D call: TRBD2 (5 bases). Specimen: unstimulated CD8+ T cells sorted from spleen or lymph node cells, collected before transplant. The CDR3 is CASSYSRVPGELFF. The CDR3 DNA is TGTGCCAGCAGTTACTCGAGGGTCCCCGGGGAGCTGTTTTTT.